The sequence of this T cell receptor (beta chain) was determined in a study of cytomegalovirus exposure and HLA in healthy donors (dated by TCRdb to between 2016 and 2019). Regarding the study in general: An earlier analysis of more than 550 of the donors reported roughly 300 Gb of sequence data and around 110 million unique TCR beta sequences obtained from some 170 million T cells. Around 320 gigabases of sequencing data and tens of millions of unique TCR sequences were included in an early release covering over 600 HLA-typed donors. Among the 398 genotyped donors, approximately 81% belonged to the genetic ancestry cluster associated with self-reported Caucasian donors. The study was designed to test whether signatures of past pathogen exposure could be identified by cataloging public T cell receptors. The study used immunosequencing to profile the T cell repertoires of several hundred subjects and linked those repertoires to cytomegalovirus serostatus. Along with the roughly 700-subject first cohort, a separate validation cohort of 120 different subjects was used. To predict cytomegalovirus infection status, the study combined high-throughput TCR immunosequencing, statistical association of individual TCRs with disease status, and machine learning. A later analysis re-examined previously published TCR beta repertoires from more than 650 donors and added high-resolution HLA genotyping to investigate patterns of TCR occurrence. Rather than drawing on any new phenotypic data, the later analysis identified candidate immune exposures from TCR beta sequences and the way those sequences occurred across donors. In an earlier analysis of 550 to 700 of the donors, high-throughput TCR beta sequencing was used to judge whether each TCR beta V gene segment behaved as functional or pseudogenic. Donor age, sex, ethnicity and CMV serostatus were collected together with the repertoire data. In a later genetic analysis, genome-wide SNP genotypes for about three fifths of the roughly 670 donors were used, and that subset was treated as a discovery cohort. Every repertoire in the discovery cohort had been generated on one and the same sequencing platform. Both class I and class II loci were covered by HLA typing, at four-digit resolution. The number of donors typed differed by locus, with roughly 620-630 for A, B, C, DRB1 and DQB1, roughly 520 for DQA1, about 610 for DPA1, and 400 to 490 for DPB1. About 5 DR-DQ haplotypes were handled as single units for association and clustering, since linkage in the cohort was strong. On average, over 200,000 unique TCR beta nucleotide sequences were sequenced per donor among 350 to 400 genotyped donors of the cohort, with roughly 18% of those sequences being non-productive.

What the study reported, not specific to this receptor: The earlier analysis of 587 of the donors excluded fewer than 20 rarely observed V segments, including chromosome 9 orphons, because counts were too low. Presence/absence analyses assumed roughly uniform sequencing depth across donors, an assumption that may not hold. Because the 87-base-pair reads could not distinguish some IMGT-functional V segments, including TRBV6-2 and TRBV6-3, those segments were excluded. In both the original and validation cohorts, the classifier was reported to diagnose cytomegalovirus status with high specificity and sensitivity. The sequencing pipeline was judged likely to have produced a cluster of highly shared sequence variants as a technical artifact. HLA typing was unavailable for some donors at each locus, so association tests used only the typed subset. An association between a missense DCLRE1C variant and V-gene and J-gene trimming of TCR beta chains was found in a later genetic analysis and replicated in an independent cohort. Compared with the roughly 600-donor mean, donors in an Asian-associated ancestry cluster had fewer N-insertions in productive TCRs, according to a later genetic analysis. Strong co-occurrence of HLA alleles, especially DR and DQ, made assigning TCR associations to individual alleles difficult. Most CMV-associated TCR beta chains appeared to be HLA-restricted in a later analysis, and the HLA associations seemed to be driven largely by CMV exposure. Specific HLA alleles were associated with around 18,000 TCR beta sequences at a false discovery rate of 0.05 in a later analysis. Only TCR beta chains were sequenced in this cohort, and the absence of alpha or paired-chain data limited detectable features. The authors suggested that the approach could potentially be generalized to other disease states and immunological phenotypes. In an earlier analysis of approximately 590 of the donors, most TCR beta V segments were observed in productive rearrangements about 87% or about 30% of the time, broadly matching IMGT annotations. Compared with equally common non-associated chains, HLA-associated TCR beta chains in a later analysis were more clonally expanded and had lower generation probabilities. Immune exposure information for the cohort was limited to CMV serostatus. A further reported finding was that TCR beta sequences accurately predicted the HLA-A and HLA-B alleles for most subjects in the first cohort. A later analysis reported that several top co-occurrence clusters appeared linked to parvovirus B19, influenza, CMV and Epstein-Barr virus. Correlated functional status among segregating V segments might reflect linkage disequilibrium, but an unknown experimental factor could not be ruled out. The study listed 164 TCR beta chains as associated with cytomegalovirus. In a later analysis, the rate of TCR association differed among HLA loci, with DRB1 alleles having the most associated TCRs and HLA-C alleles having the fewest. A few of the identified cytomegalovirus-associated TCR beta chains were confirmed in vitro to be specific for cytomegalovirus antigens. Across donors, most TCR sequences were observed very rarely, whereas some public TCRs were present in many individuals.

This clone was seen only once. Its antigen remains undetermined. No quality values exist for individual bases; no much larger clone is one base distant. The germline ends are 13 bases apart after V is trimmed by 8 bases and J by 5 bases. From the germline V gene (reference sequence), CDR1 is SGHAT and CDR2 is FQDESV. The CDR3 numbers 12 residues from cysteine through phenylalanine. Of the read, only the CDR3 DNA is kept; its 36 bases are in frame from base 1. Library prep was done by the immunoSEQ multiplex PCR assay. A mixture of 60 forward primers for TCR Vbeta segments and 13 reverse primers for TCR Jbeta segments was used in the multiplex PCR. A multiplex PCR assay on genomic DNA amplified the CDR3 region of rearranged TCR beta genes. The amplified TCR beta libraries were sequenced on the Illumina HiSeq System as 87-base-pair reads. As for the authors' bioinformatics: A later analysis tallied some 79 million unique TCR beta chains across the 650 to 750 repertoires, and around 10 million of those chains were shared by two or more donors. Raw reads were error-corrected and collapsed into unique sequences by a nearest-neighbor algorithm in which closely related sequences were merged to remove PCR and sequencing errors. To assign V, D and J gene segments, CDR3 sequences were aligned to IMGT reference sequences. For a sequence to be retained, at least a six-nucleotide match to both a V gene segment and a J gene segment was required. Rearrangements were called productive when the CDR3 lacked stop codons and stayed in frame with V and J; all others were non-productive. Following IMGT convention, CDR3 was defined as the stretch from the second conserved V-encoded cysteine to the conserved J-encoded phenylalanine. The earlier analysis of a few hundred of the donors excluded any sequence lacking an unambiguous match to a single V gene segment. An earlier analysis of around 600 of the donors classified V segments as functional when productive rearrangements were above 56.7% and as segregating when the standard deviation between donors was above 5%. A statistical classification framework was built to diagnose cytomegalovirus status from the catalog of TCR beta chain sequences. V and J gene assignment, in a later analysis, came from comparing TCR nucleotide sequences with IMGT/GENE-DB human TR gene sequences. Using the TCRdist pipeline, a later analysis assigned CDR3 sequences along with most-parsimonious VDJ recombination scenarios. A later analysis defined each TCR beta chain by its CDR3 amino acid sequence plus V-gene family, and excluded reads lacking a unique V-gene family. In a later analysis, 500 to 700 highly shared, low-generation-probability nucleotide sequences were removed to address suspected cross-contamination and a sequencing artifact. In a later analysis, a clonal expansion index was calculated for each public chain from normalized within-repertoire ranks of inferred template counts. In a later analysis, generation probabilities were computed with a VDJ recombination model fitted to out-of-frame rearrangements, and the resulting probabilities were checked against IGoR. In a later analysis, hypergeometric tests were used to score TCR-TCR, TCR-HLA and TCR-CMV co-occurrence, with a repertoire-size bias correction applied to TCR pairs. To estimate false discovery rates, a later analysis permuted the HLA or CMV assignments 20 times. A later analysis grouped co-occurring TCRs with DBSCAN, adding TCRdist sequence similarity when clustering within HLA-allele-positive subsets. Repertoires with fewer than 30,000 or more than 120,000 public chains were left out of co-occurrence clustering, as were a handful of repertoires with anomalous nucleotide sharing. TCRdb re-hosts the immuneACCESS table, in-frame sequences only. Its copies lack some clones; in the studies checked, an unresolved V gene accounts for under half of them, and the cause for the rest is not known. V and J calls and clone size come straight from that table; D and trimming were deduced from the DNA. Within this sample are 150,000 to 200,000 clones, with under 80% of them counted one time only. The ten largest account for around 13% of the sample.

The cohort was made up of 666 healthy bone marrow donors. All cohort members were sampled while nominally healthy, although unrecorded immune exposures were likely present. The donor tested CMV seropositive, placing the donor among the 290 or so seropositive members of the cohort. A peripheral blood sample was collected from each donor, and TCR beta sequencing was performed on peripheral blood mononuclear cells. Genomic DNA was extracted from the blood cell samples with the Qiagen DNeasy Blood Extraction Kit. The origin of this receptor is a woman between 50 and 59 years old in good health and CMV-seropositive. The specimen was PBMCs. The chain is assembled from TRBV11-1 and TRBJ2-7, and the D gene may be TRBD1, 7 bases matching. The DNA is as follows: TGTGCCAGCCGACAGGGAGGAAACGAGCAGTACTTC. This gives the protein CASRQGGNEQYF. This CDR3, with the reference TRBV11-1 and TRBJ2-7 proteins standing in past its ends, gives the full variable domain EAEVAQSPRYKITEKSQAVAFWCDPISGHATLYWYRQILGQGPELLVQFQDESVVDDSQLPKDRFSAERLKGVDSTLKIQPAELGDSAMYLCASRQGGNEQYFGPGTRLTVT.